These T cell receptor beta chains were read from a single sample in a study of PD-1 blockade in classical Hodgkin lymphoma. The method was immunoSEQ multiplex PCR; TCRdb's version includes in-frame clones alone and lacks a portion of them. The top ten clones hold under 15% of a sample with roughly 62,000 clones, approximately 88% of them seen once. The sample here was peripheral blood mononuclear cells (PBMCs), taken at baseline. All receptors come from a human donor with classical Hodgkin lymphoma. Each CDR3 is given with its conserved first and last residue. The D gene is left open where the match is weak. Some rows have no size entry. The others give once, few or many, or a class for an expanded clone.

cdr3_aa cdr3_nt clone_size v_call d_call j_call
CASRDRVSYEQYF TGTGCCAGCAGAGACAGGGTGTCCTACGAGCAGTACTTC - TRBV28 TRBD1 TRBJ2-7
CAWRGLYGYTF TGTGCCTGGAGGGGACTCTATGGCTACACCTTC - TRBV30 - TRBJ1-2
CASTNPQGRETQYF TGTGCCAGCACGAACCCCCAGGGGAGGGAGACCCAGTACTTC - TRBV6-1 - TRBJ2-5
CASSELERGANEQFF TGCGCCAGCAGTGAGCTCGAGCGGGGGGCCAATGAGCAGTTCTTC - TRBV10-1 TRBD2 TRBJ2-1
CANSYPGQGEETQYF TGTGCCAACAGTTATCCGGGACAGGGGGAAGAGACCCAGTACTTC - TRBV6-5 TRBD1 TRBJ2-5
CASSRPGQGYNEQFF TGTGCCAGCAGCCGACCGGGACAGGGGTACAATGAGCAGTTCTTC - TRBV6-5 TRBD1 TRBJ2-1
CASSQEAVGSYNSPLHF TGCGCCAGCAGCCAAGAGGCCGTTGGATCCTATAATTCACCCCTCCACTTT - TRBV4-3 - TRBJ1-6
CASSGAERGGYNEQFF TGTGCCAGCAGCGGGGCGGAGCGGGGGGGCTACAATGAGCAGTTCTTC - TRBV7-2 TRBD2 TRBJ2-1
CASNIGSIYEQYF TGTGCCAGCAATATAGGCAGTATATACGAGCAGTACTTC once TRBV5-6 - TRBJ2-7
CASSKVAVIQTNTEAFF TGTGCCAGCAGCAAAGTTGCAGTTATACAAACAAACACTGAAGCTTTCTTT - TRBV21-1 - TRBJ1-1
CASSLMVAGDQPQHF TGTGCCAGCAGCTTAATGGTGGCAGGGGATCAGCCCCAGCATTTT once TRBV7-2 - TRBJ1-5
CASRLGGNYGYTF TGTGCCAGCCGCCTGGGGGGGAACTATGGCTACACCTTC once TRBV6-1 - TRBJ1-2
CASSDIAGRTLSEQYF TGTGCCAGCAGTGACATAGCGGGACGGACCCTATCCGAGCAGTACTTC - TRBV9 TRBD2 TRBJ2-7
CAWSAGQGTSTDTQYF TGTGCCTGGAGTGCGGGACAGGGGACCTCCACAGATACGCAGTATTTT once TRBV30 TRBD1 TRBJ2-3
CASSSHTGGGADTQYF TGTGCCAGCAGCTCTCACACGGGGGGCGGAGCAGATACGCAGTATTTT - TRBV4-2 - TRBJ2-3
CASSLVGDLPNYGYTF TGTGCCAGCAGCTTAGTAGGGGACCTTCCAAACTATGGCTACACCTTC - TRBV7-2 - TRBJ1-2
CASSSRGDSPLHF TGTGCCAGCAGCTCAAGAGGGGATTCACCCCTCCACTTT once TRBV7-9 - TRBJ1-6
CASSLGQSYEQYF TGTGCCAGCAGTTTAGGACAATCCTACGAGCAGTACTTC - TRBV27 - TRBJ2-7
CASSQGTGRYEQYF TGTGCCAGCAGCCAAGGGACAGGAAGATACGAGCAGTACTTC many TRBV4-2 TRBD1 TRBJ2-7
CASSPTGAGNTIYF TGTGCCAGCAGCCCGACAGGGGCTGGAAACACCATATATTTT - TRBV5-5 TRBD1 TRBJ1-3
CASTPWVEGYEQYF TGTGCCAGCACCCCTTGGGTAGAGGGCTACGAGCAGTACTTC - TRBV7-9 - TRBJ2-7
CASSLAPGDLTDTQYF TGTGCCAGCAGCTTGGCCCCGGGGGACCTCACAGATACGCAGTATTTT - TRBV5-6 - TRBJ2-3
CASSTNRANTEAFF TGTGCCAGTAGTACGAACAGGGCGAACACTGAAGCTTTCTTT - TRBV19 - TRBJ1-1
CASSRNNRVGNTEAFF TGTGCCAGCAGCCGTAACAACAGGGTAGGGAACACTGAAGCTTTCTTT - TRBV4-2 - TRBJ1-1
CASRTGNTEAFF TGTGCCAGCAGGACAGGGAACACTGAAGCTTTCTTT few TRBV27 - TRBJ1-1
CASSQDRAGYTF TGTGCCAGCAGCCAGGACAGGGCTGGCTACACCTTC - TRBV6-5 TRBD1 TRBJ1-2
CAWSVVASGANVLTF TGTGCCTGGAGTGTAGTCGCCTCTGGGGCCAACGTCCTGACTTTC - TRBV30 - TRBJ2-6
CASSQEIGGRPGYTF TGCGCCAGCAGCCAAGAAATCGGGGGACGTCCTGGCTACACCTTC - TRBV4-3 - TRBJ1-2
CASSENTALFSGANVLTF TGTGCCAGCAGTGAGAACACGGCTCTATTCTCTGGGGCCAACGTCCTGACTTTC - TRBV6-1 - TRBJ2-6
CASSVAGVGGGAFF TGTGCCAGCAGCGTAGCTGGGGTAGGGGGAGGAGCTTTCTTT - TRBV9 - TRBJ1-1
CASSLGVLAGGADTQYF TGTGCCAGCAGCTTGGGCGTTCTAGCGGGGGGGGCAGATACGCAGTATTTT - TRBV5-6 TRBD2 TRBJ2-3
CASSSPGGGRGYTF TGTGCCAGCAGCTCACCCGGGGGGGGACGAGGGTACACCTTC - TRBV7-2 - TRBJ1-2
CASSIPWGQGRKETQYF TGTGCCAGTAGTATCCCCTGGGGACAGGGCCGGAAAGAGACCCAGTACTTC - TRBV19 TRBD1 TRBJ2-5
CASTKGLGLDTQYF TGTGCCAGCACGAAGGGACTAGGGCTAGATACGCAGTATTTT - TRBV9 TRBD2 TRBJ2-3
CASSDAGTDSNQPQHF TGTGCCAGCAGTGATGCCGGGACTGATAGCAATCAGCCCCAGCATTTT - TRBV2 - TRBJ1-5
CASSFNYGQGAEAFF TGTGCCAGCAGCTTTAATTACGGACAGGGCGCTGAAGCTTTCTTT few TRBV6-1 TRBD1 TRBJ1-1
CASSLYLNTGELFF TGTGCCAGCAGCTTATACCTGAACACCGGGGAGCTGTTTTTT - TRBV5-6 - TRBJ2-2
CASMVQGAPVEKLFF TGTGCCAGCATGGTACAGGGGGCCCCAGTCGAAAAACTGTTTTTT - TRBV6-5 TRBD1 TRBJ1-4
CASTPGGQKAFF TGTGCCAGTACCCCAGGCGGCCAAAAGGCTTTCTTT - TRBV19 - TRBJ1-1
CASSPTGGYTDTQYF TGTGCCAGCAGTCCCACGGGGGGGTACACAGATACGCAGTATTTT - TRBV27 TRBD2 TRBJ2-3
CASSLGAGGKVRTDTQYF TGTGCCAGCAGCTTAGGCGCTGGGGGGAAAGTACGCACAGATACGCAGTATTTT - TRBV7-9 - TRBJ2-3
CASSYGLSTYEQYF TGTGCCAGCAGCTACGGGCTATCAACCTACGAGCAGTACTTC few TRBV7-9 - TRBJ2-7
CASSPRRQETQYF TGTGCCAGCAGTCCACGGCGGCAAGAGACCCAGTACTTC - TRBV6-5 - TRBJ2-5
CASSIRGLAGSYYEQYF TGTGCCAGTAGTATAAGAGGGCTAGCGGGGAGCTACTACGAGCAGTACTTC - TRBV19 TRBD2 TRBJ2-7
CASSLGLPNTGELFF TGTGCCAGCAGCTTAGGACTACCTAACACCGGGGAGCTGTTTTTT - TRBV7-3 - TRBJ2-2
CASSFSGGSTDTQYF TGTGCCAGCAGCTTTTCAGGGGGCAGCACAGATACGCAGTATTTT - TRBV5-4 TRBD1 TRBJ2-3
CASSVARRGTEAFF TGCGCCAGCAGTGTAGCGCGACGTGGCACTGAAGCTTTCTTT - TRBV10-1 - TRBJ1-1
CASSTTKTDTQYF TGTGCCAGCAGCACGACTAAGACAGATACGCAGTATTTT once TRBV7-9 - TRBJ2-3
CASSLGGTGDEKLFF TGTGCCAGCAGCTTAGGAGGGACAGGGGACGAAAAACTGTTTTTT - TRBV7-8 TRBD1 TRBJ1-4
CASSKQGDNQPQHF TGTGCCAGCAGCAAACAGGGTGACAATCAGCCCCAGCATTTT - TRBV7-9 - TRBJ1-5
CASSLGTGASTDTQYF TGTGCCAGCAGCTTAGGGACAGGGGCAAGCACAGATACGCAGTATTTT once TRBV7-3 TRBD1 TRBJ2-3
CAWTRGFAYEQYF TGTGCCTGGACGAGAGGGTTCGCCTACGAGCAGTACTTC - TRBV30 - TRBJ2-7
CASSRRQALNTEAFF TGTGCCAGTAGTCGGCGACAGGCCCTGAACACTGAAGCTTTCTTT - TRBV19 - TRBJ1-1
CASSERTEGDTQYF TGTGCCAGCAGTGAGAGGACGGAGGGAGATACGCAGTATTTT - TRBV6-1 - TRBJ2-3
CASSLANGKDNEAFF TGTGCCAGCAGCTTAGCGAATGGAAAGGATAATGAAGCTTTCTTT - TRBV7-9 - TRBJ1-1
CASSLMPGHEQYF TGTGCCAGCAGCTTAATGCCTGGGCACGAGCAGTACTTC - TRBV11-3 - TRBJ2-7
CASSRGQGTQPQHF TGTGCCAGCAGCCGAGGACAGGGGACTCAGCCCCAGCATTTT - TRBV13 TRBD1 TRBJ1-5
CASSEGGNTIYF TGTGCCAGCAGTGAAGGGGGAAACACCATATATTTT - TRBV6-5 - TRBJ1-3
CASSFDGASSEKLFF TGTGCCAGCAGCTTTGACGGGGCCTCGAGTGAAAAACTGTTTTTT - TRBV7-2 - TRBJ1-4